These 26 T cell receptor beta chains were all obtained from the same sample, sequenced in a study of shared T cell receptors in the human thymus. This table comes from immunoSEQ multiplex PCR, and its TCRdb copy is limited to in-frame clones, with some not included. The data show approximately 730,000 clones, 70% to 90% seen once. The sample was also reused in another study, on human thymus T cells.

The specimen sequenced was thymocytes. These receptors were taken from a girl under two years old with a congenital heart defect.

The chain employs TRBV6-1 and TRBJ2-1, with 7 bases lining up with TRBD1. This CDR3 comprises 16 residues. Germline loops: CDR1 MNHNS, CDR2 SASEGT. V was clipped by 0 bases and J by 1 base; unmatched bases: 3. CDR3 region: CASSEAPGQSYNEQFF. The CDR3 DNA is TGTGCCAGCAGTGAAGCTCCGGGACAGTCCTACAATGAGCAGTTCTTC.

In this sample, this clone turned up once. The V call is TRBV15, the J call TRBJ1-4; D possibly corresponds to TRBD1 (5 bases). The CDR3 has 15 residues. The germline V gene has CDR1 LNHNV and CDR2 YYDKDF (reference sequence). Between the trimmed V and J ends, which lost 1 base and 6 bases, there was a span of 12 bases. CDR3 DNA: TGTGCCACCAGCAGAGTTCGTTCGACAGATGAAAAACTGTTTTTT. This gives the protein CATSRVRSTDEKLFF.

CDR3 residues: CSVDLSGGPEFF. DNA of the CDR3: TGCAGCGTAGACCTTAGCGGGGGGCCAGAGTTCTTC. The J gene is TRBJ2-1, the V gene TRBV29-1; 10 positions agree with TRBD2. Looked up from germline, CDR1 is SQVTM and CDR2 is ANQGSEA. CDR3 length: 12 residues. V lost 6 bases to trimming and J lost 14 bases; unmatched junction nucleotides: 10.

This chain's CDR3 is CASSRDRGRGEAKNIQYF. The CDR3 nucleotides are TGTGCCAGCAGTCGGGACAGGGGGCGAGGTGAGGCCAAAAACATTCAGTACTTC. The chain employs TRBV28 and TRBJ2-4, with TRBD1 matching 12 bases. CDR3 length: 18 amino acids. Trimming cost V 5 bases and J 1 base; bases outside gene matches: 9. The germline gives CDR1 MDHEN, CDR2 SYDVKM.

Note on this clone: The same CDR3 arises from other DNA sequences in this sample as well. V usage is TRBV20-1 and J usage is TRBJ2-5; the D gene is possibly TRBD2 (6 bases). V shed 5 bases and J shed 3 bases, with 7 bases lying between them. The CDR3 contains 11 residues. Germline CDR1 DFQATT, CDR2 SNEGSKA (reference sequence). CDR3 sequence: CSASGEETQYF. The CDR3 bases are TGCAGTGCTTCGGGGGAAGAGACCCAGTACTTC.

The chain is built from TRBV2 and TRBJ2-7; maybe TRBD1 (6 bases). The V gene's germline CDR1 is SNHLY and CDR2 FYNNEI. Trimming left V 10 bases short and J 5 bases short, with 21 bases between. This CDR3 has 14 amino acids. The CDR3 DNA sequence: TGTGCCAACACGAAGGAGCAGGGGACCCACGAGCAGTACTTC. Translation gives CANTKEQGTHEQYF.

This chain uses TRBV4-1 with TRBJ2-1, with TRBD1 as a possible D gene (6 bases). The V end was cut by 0 bases, the J end by 0 bases, with 21 bases between. Germline V gene sequence: CDR1 MGHRA, CDR2 YSYEKL. The CDR3 has 20 amino acids. The DNA for the CDR3 is TGCGCCAGCAGCCAAGATAGGTCGGGACACTCTTCCAGCTCCTACAATGAGCAGTTCTTC. This sequence encodes CASSQDRSGHSSSSYNEQFF.

V is TRBV7-9 and J is TRBJ2-1, with TRBD2 identical over 9 bases. Per the germline V gene, CDR1 is SEHNR and CDR2 is FQNEAQ (reference sequence). This CDR3 has 15 residues. Trimming at V came to 1 base and at J to 10 bases, leaving 8 bases not matched to a gene. CDR3 loop: CASSLGGGGALEQFF. CDR3 sequence (DNA): TGTGCCAGCAGCTTAGGTGGCGGGGGGGCGTTGGAGCAGTTCTTC.

The genes are TRBV9 and TRBJ1-2; TRBD1 agrees at 11 bases. This CDR3 region has 14 residues. V lost 3 bases and J lost 8; bases outside the gene matches: 6. Germline loops: CDR1 SGDLS, CDR2 YYNGEE. The CDR3 is CASSEGQGVGGYTF. CDR3 coding DNA: TGTGCCAGCAGCGAGGGACAGGGGGTCGGCGGCTACACCTTC.

This rearrangement joins TRBV11-2 to TRBJ1-1, with D possibly TRBD1 on 5 matching bases. There are 14 residues in the CDR3. Germline V gene lookup returns CDR1 SGHAT and CDR2 FQNNGV. V lost 3 bases and J 1 base, leaving 9 bases between the germline ends. The CDR3 DNA is TGTGCCAGCAGCTTCATTACAGGGAACACTGAAGCTTTCTTT. Its protein is CASSFITGNTEAFF.

The chain couples TRBV9 to TRBJ1-2; no clear D gene. The germline V gene has CDR1 SGDLS and CDR2 YYNGEE. The CDR3 consists of 15 residues. The ends were cut back, 4 bases at V and 5 bases at J, with 18 bases in the middle. As DNA, the CDR3 is TGTGCCAGCAGCCCCCGTCGGTTTGGGAGGTATGGCTACACCTTC. Its translation is CASSPRRFGRYGYTF. The full variable domain, rest sourced from reference TRBV9 and TRBJ1-2, is DSGVTQTPKHLITATGQRVTLRCSPRSGDLSVYWYQQSLDQGLQFLIQYYNGEERAKGNILERFSAQQFPDLHSELNLSSLELGDSALYFCASSPRRFGRYGYTFGSGTRLTVV.

A few counts support this clone. The CDR3 DNA reads TGCGCCAGCAGCTCCACCTTCCGGGGAATGAGAGATACGCAGTATTTT. Translation: CASSSTFRGMRDTQYF. V usage is TRBV5-1 and J usage is TRBJ2-3; D is perhaps TRBD2 (5 bases). The germline V gene has CDR1 SGHRS and CDR2 YFSETQ. The CDR3 runs 16 residues. Deletions cut 3 bases from V and 5 bases from J, with 19 bases between.

The J gene is TRBJ2-6, the V gene TRBV10-3, with D tentatively TRBD1 (6 bases). This CDR3 is 22 amino acids long. Looked up from germline, CDR1 is ENHRY and CDR2 is SYGVKD. Trimming took 2 bases from V and 0 from J, leaving 26 bases between them. CDR3 nucleotide sequence: TGTGCCATCAGTGAGACGATGATCGGGACATACAGCCCCATCTCTGGGGCCAACGTCCTGACTTTC. It translates to CAISETMIGTYSPISGANVLTF.

The chain combines TRBV28 with TRBJ1-2; D possibly corresponds to TRBD1 (5 bases). Trimming removed 7 bases from V and 2 bases from J, with 11 bases in between. This CDR3 is 13 amino acids long. Germline V CDR1 and CDR2: MDHEN, SYDVKM. CDR3 nucleotides: TGTGCCAGCACCTGGCCAGGGAACTATGGCTACACCTTC. This translates into CASTWPGNYGYTF.

This clone was recorded only once. This chain joins TRBV7-8 and TRBJ1-1, with D maybe TRBD1 (5 bases). Trimming took off 5 bases at V and 6 bases at J, with 16 bases between the two ends. CDR1 and CDR2 from the germline V gene are SGHVS and FQNEAQ. CDR3 length equals 14 residues. The chain's CDR3 is CASSPPGHRSEAFF. CDR3 DNA sequence: TGTGCCAGCAGCCCGCCCGGACACCGCTCTGAAGCTTTCTTT.

The chain carries TRBV30 and TRBJ2-5, with a weak D call TRBD1 (5 bases). Germline V gives CDR1 GTSNPN, CDR2 SVGIG (reference sequence). The CDR3 length is 14 residues. The ends were cut back, 0 bases at V and 1 base at J, with 9 bases in the middle. In DNA, the CDR3 is TGTGCCTGGAGTGTATCCCAGGGCCAAGAGACCCAGTACTTC. The encoded protein is CAWSVSQGQETQYF.

This rearrangement joins TRBV4-1 to TRBJ1-5; 8 bases fit TRBD1. The V gene's germline CDR1 is MGHRA and CDR2 YSYEKL. There are 18 residues in the CDR3. V gave up 5 bases and J gave up 0 bases; unmatched junction bases: 12. The CDR3 DNA reads as TGCGCCAGCAGCTCAGGGACAGGACCCCTCGTTAGCAATCAGCCCCAGCATTTT. This translates into CASSSGTGPLVSNQPQHF.

The chain couples TRBV7-2 to TRBJ2-7; D is uncertain. The CDR3 loop spans 12 amino acids. Germline V gives CDR1 SGHTA, CDR2 FQGNSA. V lost 5 bases and J 4 bases, leaving 9 bases between the germline ends. Written as DNA, the CDR3 is TGTGCCAGCAGCCCGAGCCTTTACGAGCAGTACTTC. This gives the protein CASSPSLYEQYF.

This clone was recorded a few times. The gene calls are TRBV7-8 and TRBJ1-2; 7 nucleotides line up with TRBD1. The CDR3 loop spans 15 amino acids. The V gene's germline CDR1 is SGHVS and CDR2 FQNEAQ. J gave up 5 bases and V 1 base, and 7 bases lay outside the gene matches. In nucleotides, the CDR3 is TGTGCCAGCAGCTTAGTACGGCAGGGGGGATATGGCTACACCTTC. Protein sequence: CASSLVRQGGYGYTF.

The chain employs TRBV19 and TRBJ2-3, with 13 bases aligning to TRBD2. The ends lost 0 bases at V and 4 bases at J; junction bases unmatched: 10. CDR3 length: 19 amino acids. Germline V CDR1 and CDR2: LNHDA, SQIVND (reference sequence). For the CDR3, the DNA is TGTGCCAGTAGTATAGAATCAGGGGGGACTAGCGGGGCTGCAGATACGCAGTATTTT. Protein product: CASSIESGGTSGAADTQYF.

The chain carries TRBV29-1 and TRBJ1-2, with a weak D call TRBD1 (6 bases). CDR1 is SQVTM, CDR2 ANQGSEA, per germline. The CDR3 is 14 amino acids. Between the trimmed V and J ends, which lost 1 base and 3 bases, there was a span of 12 bases. The CDR3 bases are TGCAGCGTTGAAGGGCTCGGGACATACTATGGCTACACCTTC. Translated, it gives CSVEGLGTYYGYTF.

The chain recombines TRBV6-5 with TRBJ1-1, with D perhaps TRBD1 (6 bases). The CDR3 spans 15 residues. Per the germline V gene, CDR1 is MNHEY and CDR2 is SVGAGI. With 7 bases removed from V and 4 bases from J, the gap between germline ends came to 19 bases. CDR3 protein: CASTGGGGRGTEAFF. In nucleotides, the CDR3 is TGTGCCAGCACCGGAGGCGGGGGGCGAGGCACTGAAGCTTTCTTT.

The V and J genes are TRBV5-1 and TRBJ2-5; 8 bases match TRBD1. From germline, CDR1 is SGHRS and CDR2 YFSETQ. The V and J ends lost 1 base and 5 bases, in that order; junction bases with no gene match: 10. The CDR3 is 16 amino acids. As DNA, the CDR3 is TGCGCCAGCAGCTTGTTCCGAGACAGGGGTGGCGAGACCCAGTACTTC. It encodes CASSLFRDRGGETQYF.

This clone was detected once. The rearrangement links TRBV29-1 to TRBJ2-2; D possibly corresponds to TRBD2 (7 bases). V was pared by 4 bases and J by 1 base, with 13 bases between. The CDR3 loop spans 15 amino acids. Germline loops: CDR1 SQVTM, CDR2 ANQGSEA. CDR3 coding DNA: TGCAGCGTTGCGGGGGGCGACCAGAACACCGGGGAGCTGTTTTTT. This encodes CSVAGGDQNTGELFF.

V and J are TRBV18 and TRBJ1-1; D is possibly TRBD1 (5 bases). This CDR3 contains 16 residues. Germline V lookup: CDR1 KGHSH, CDR2 LQKENI. V lost 3 bases, J lost 0 bases, and 14 bases lay in between. For the CDR3, the DNA is TGTGCCAGCTCACCGGAGAAACAGGTTATGAACACTGAAGCTTTCTTT. Translating it yields CASSPEKQVMNTEAFF.

The chain carries TRBV5-6 and TRBJ2-3, with TRBD2 matching over 9 bases. Germline loops: CDR1 SGHDT, CDR2 YYEEEE. CDR3 size: 16 residues. The J segment lost 2 bases and the V segment lost 4 bases, leaving 8 bases of the junction unmatched. CDR3 amino acids: CASSLDSGGPTDTQYF. The CDR3 region has the DNA TGTGCCAGCAGCCTCGATAGCGGGGGACCCACAGATACGCAGTATTTT.